Below are 26 T cell receptor beta chains sequenced from a single sample in a study of T cells after yellow fever vaccination. One entry per CDR3 protein results from TCRdb running MiXCR on the 5' RACE reads. The sample includes 450,000 to 600,000 distinct CDR3 sequences, about 13% seen only once; the top ten take more than 13%. Sequencing used PBMCs, obtained on the day of the yellow fever booster vaccination. The receptors originated from a young man who received the YFV17D yellow fever vaccine.

This chain joins TRBV6-1 and TRBJ2-7, with 8 bases that match TRBD2. The germline CDR1 and CDR2 sequences are MNHNS and SASEGT. The CDR3 is 15 amino acids. The trim removed 6 bases at V and 5 bases at J, leaving 12 bases unmatched. DNA of the CDR3: TGTGCCAGCAGAGCCCTAGCGGGTGCATTCCACGAGCAGTACTTC. It yields the protein CASRALAGAFHEQYF.

This clonotype was seen many times. The chain recombines TRBV12-3 or TRBV12-4 with TRBJ2-5, with D possibly matching TRBD2 (5 bases). V was pared by 0 bases and J by 5 bases, with 10 bases between. The CDR3 is made up of 14 amino acids. This CDR3 reads CASSLAGVLETQYF. As DNA, the CDR3 is TGTGCCAGCAGTTTAGCGGGAGTTTTGGAGACCCAGTACTTC.

The chain carries TRBV4-3 and TRBJ2-1, with D perhaps matching TRBD2 (6 bases). Germline values: CDR1 LGHNA, CDR2 YSLEER. This CDR3 has 17 amino acids. V was clipped by 0 bases and J by 2 bases, with 14 bases between them. Here the CDR3 reads CASSQDTGEGTYNEQFF. CDR3 DNA sequence: TGCGCCAGCAGCCAAGATACGGGGGAAGGAACCTACAATGAGCAGTTCTTC.

This clonotype occurred a few times. This chain links TRBV18 with TRBJ2-1, with 11 nucleotides matching TRBD2. CDR3 size: 20 residues. J was trimmed by 0 bases and V by 3 bases; bases with no gene match: 13. CDR1 KGHSH and CDR2 LQKENI come from the germline V gene. The CDR3 sequence: CASSPVLGSGRVSSYNEQFF. The DNA of the CDR3 is TGTGCCAGCTCACCGGTTCTTGGTAGCGGGAGGGTGAGCTCCTACAATGAGCAGTTCTTC.

This chain connects TRBV9 to TRBJ1-1, with a tentative D call TRBD1 (6 bases). The CDR3 runs 14 residues. V was shortened by 0 bases and J by 4 bases, with 10 bases between the two germline ends. The germline V gene has CDR1 SGDLS and CDR2 YYNGEE. The CDR3 bases are TGTGCCAGCAGCGTAGCAGGGGATGGCACTGAAGCTTTCTTT. This gives the protein CASSVAGDGTEAFF.

This clonotype was observed a handful of times. V is TRBV20-1 and J is TRBJ1-5; 9 bases line up with TRBD1. Unmatched junction bases numbered 4, after V lost 6 bases and J lost 1 base. The CDR3 has 14 amino acids. Germline V gives CDR1 DFQATT, CDR2 SNEGSKA (reference sequence). The CDR3, as DNA: TGCAGTGCCGCACAGGGGGCGAGCAATCAGCCCCAGCATTTT. Its protein product is CSAAQGASNQPQHF.

A few counts support this clonotype. One end of the junction does not line up with germline, which may come from a read error. The rearrangement joins TRBV7-7 to TRBJ2-1, with TRBD2 identical over 10 bases. CDR1 is SSHAT, CDR2 FNYEAQ, per germline (reference sequence). The CDR3 loop spans 13 amino acids. For the CDR3, the DNA is TGTGCTAGCAGCAGCGGGAGGGCCGAGGAGCAGTTCTTC. The encoded protein is CASSSGRAEEQFF. The full variable domain, in which reference TRBV7-7 and TRBJ2-1 provide the parts outside the CDR3, is GAGVSQSPRYKVTKRGQDVTLRCDPISSHATLYWYQQALGQGPEFLTYFNYEAQPDKSGLPSDRFSAERPEGSISTLTIQRTEQRDSAMYRCASSSGRAEEQFFGPGTRLTVL.

This clonotype was observed a handful of times. The gene calls are TRBV20-1 and TRBJ1-2, with a tentative D call TRBD1 (5 bases). The CDR3 spans 12 residues. The germline gives CDR1 DFQATT, CDR2 SNEGSKA (reference sequence). As DNA, the CDR3 is TGCAGGGGAGGGGAGGGGAACTATGGCTACACCTTC. As protein: CRGGEGNYGYTF.

This chain uses TRBV6-1 with TRBJ2-1; 8 bases are a match to TRBD2. Losses at the gene ends were 4 bases for V and 4 bases for J; bases not matched to a gene: 6. The CDR3 is 15 amino acids. Germline CDR1 and CDR2: MNHNS and SASEGT. CDR3 amino acids: CASSASSGLYNEQFF. The CDR3 DNA reads TGTGCCAGCAGTGCTTCTAGCGGGTTATACAATGAGCAGTTCTTC.

This clonotype was counted a few times. This chain connects TRBV20-1 to TRBJ2-2; 8 bases are a match to TRBD2. The junction had 2 bases not matched to a gene; V was cut back by 5 bases and J by 0 bases. CDR3 length: 14 amino acids. CDR1 is DFQATT and CDR2 is SNEGSKA in the germline V gene (reference sequence). In DNA form, the CDR3 reads TGCAGTGCTTTTAGCGGGGCGAACACCGGGGAGCTGTTTTTT. This sequence encodes CSAFSGANTGELFF.

A single count supports this clonotype. V gene TRBV7-2 combines with J gene TRBJ2-7; tentatively, D is TRBD2 (5 bases). The ends were cut back, 5 bases at V and 2 bases at J, with 10 bases in the middle. The CDR3 spans 13 residues. CDR1 and CDR2 (germline): SGHTA, FQGNSA. The CDR3 DNA reads TGTGCCAGCAGCCCCGACTACCCCTACGAGCAGTACTTC. Residues: CASSPDYPYEQYF.

The rearrangement links TRBV27 to TRBJ2-1; D is possibly TRBD2 (6 bases). CDR1 MNHEY and CDR2 SMNVEV come from the germline V gene (reference sequence). CDR3 size: 14 residues. V lost 2 bases, J lost 5 bases, and 10 bases lay in between. CDR3: CASSLGGLNNEQFF. The CDR3 DNA follows: TGTGCCAGCAGTTTAGGAGGACTAAACAATGAGCAGTTCTTC.

The rearrangement uses TRBV7-2 and TRBJ1-2; D call uncertain. Trimming stripped 1 base from V and 6 bases from J, with 9 bases between. The CDR3 spans 13 residues. The V gene's germline CDR1 is SGHTA and CDR2 FQGNSA. The CDR3 nucleotides are TGTGCCAGCAGCTTAGTGGGTATCAATGGCTACACCTTC. It codes for CASSLVGINGYTF.

This CDR3 is CASSQEMGPSSYNEQFF. Here the CDR3 DNA reads TGTGCCAGCAGCCAGGAAATGGGACCGAGCTCCTACAATGAGCAGTTCTTC. The chain links TRBV14 to TRBJ2-1; D may be TRBD1 or TRBD2 (5 bases each). The CDR3 totals 17 residues. Germline-derived CDR1 and CDR2 are SGHDN and FVKESK. V lost 3 bases and J 0 bases, leaving 15 bases between the germline ends.

This clonotype was counted at least ten times. The junction departs from the called germline gene at one end, perhaps through a read error. This chain joins TRBV10-3 and TRBJ2-1, with D possibly being TRBD2 (6 bases). This CDR3 comprises 16 residues. CDR1 is ENHRY, CDR2 SYGVKD, per germline. CDR3 sequence (DNA): TGTGCCATCAAGCTGGGTAGCGGTCCCGACTACTATGAGCAGTTCTTC. Amino acid sequence: CAIKLGSGPDYYEQFF.

Concerning this clonotype itself: A junction boundary mismatches the germline segment, possibly from a read error. V gene TRBV7-2 combines with J gene TRBJ2-3; D possibly corresponds to TRBD1 (6 bases). Per the germline V gene, CDR1 is SGHTA and CDR2 is FQGNSA. CDR3 length: 13 residues. This CDR3 is CASSLEPGDKQYF. Written as DNA, the CDR3 is TGTGCCAGCAGCTTAGAGCCAGGGGATAAGCAGTATTTT. Full variable domain (outside the CDR3, taken from reference TRBV7-2 and TRBJ2-3): GAGVSQSPSNKVTEKGKDVELRCDPISGHTALYWYRQSLGQGLEFLIYFQGNSAPDKSGLPSDRFSAERTGGSVSTLTIQRTQQEDSAVYLCASSLEPGDKQYFGPGTRLTVL.

On this clonotype itself: This may come from a read error, since a much larger clone is one base off. The chain has TRBV11-2 and TRBJ2-1; 14 nucleotides agree with TRBD2. Germline CDR1 reads SGHAT; CDR2 reads FQNNGV. This CDR3 has 19 residues. CDR3 in DNA: TGTGCCAGCAGCTACCGTGTCATAACCGGGACTAGCGGGAGCAATGAGCTGTTCTTC. Translation: CASSYRVITGTSGSNELFF.

The genes are TRBV10-3 and TRBJ1-5, with 7 positions matching TRBD1. Germline V CDR1 and CDR2: ENHRY, SYGVKD. V shed 6 bases, J shed 1 base, and the junction held 3 bases outside the gene matches. The CDR3 spans 14 residues. The CDR3 protein is CAISPGQSNQPQHF. The DNA for the CDR3 is TGTGCCATCAGCCCGGGACAGAGCAATCAGCCCCAGCATTTT.

This clonotype occurred a few times. Sequence at one end of the junction differs from germline and may be a read error. This chain links TRBV7-9 with TRBJ2-7; tentatively, D is TRBD1 or TRBD2 (5 bases each). Germline CDR1 is SEHNR and CDR2 is FQNEAQ (reference sequence). The length of the CDR3 is 14 residues. The CDR3 region is CASTRGVWPDEQYF. The DNA for the CDR3 is TGCGCCAGCACTCGAGGGGTCTGGCCCGACGAGCAGTACTTC. Full variable domain (remainder filled in from reference TRBV7-9 and TRBJ2-7): DTGVSQNPRHKITKRGQNVTFRCDPISEHNRLYWYRQTLGQGPEFLTYFQNEAQLEKSRLLSDRFSAERPKGSFSTLEIQRTEQGDSAMYLCASTRGVWPDEQYFGPGTRLTVT.

The CDR3 here is CASSLASRGYGYTF. The CDR3 nucleotides read TGTGCCAGCAGTTTAGCGAGCAGGGGCTATGGCTACACCTTC. The V gene is TRBV12-3 or TRBV12-4, the J gene TRBJ1-2; a weak D match, TRBD1 (6 bases). Trimming took 0 bases from V and 4 from J, leaving 9 bases between them. There are 14 residues in the CDR3.

The chain couples TRBV20-1 to TRBJ2-7, with D hard to call. V was shortened by 6 bases and J by 5 bases, with 20 bases between the two germline ends. CDR3 size: 14 residues. In germline, CDR1 is DFQATT, CDR2 SNEGSKA (reference sequence). The CDR3 region is CSAQPMRSSHEQYF. CDR3 DNA: TGCAGTGCCCAACCGATGCGGAGTTCCCACGAGCAGTACTTC.

The chain combines TRBV5-1 with TRBJ2-1; the match to TRBD2 covers 14 bases. Germline CDR1 SGHRS, CDR2 YFSETQ. Trimming removed 2 bases from V and 7 bases from J; junction bases left unmatched: 8. The CDR3 sequence is 17 residues long. CDR3 sequence: CASSFYLTSGRANEQFF. Written as DNA, the CDR3 is TGCGCCAGCAGCTTCTATTTGACTAGCGGGAGGGCAAATGAGCAGTTCTTC.

The genes are TRBV7-8 and TRBJ1-1; D call uncertain. The V gene's germline CDR1 is SGHVS and CDR2 FQNEAQ. There are 15 residues in the CDR3. The germline V and J ends were trimmed by 2 bases and 4 bases, with 14 bases remaining between them. The CDR3 DNA reads TGTGCCAGCAGCTTACCACCTGGGGTTGGCACTGAAGCTTTCTTT. Protein product: CASSLPPGVGTEAFF.

This clonotype has just a few counts. One junction end does not reproduce the germline sequence, and a read error may be involved. This chain links TRBV18 with TRBJ2-7; 8 nucleotides match TRBD1. The germline V gene encodes CDR1 KGHSH and CDR2 LQKENI. CDR3 length: 13 residues. The CDR3 reads CASSPDRGNSGNF. In DNA form, the CDR3 reads TGTGCCAGCTCACCCGACAGGGGAAATAGCGGCAACTTC.

Concerning this clonotype itself: The junction departs from the called germline gene at one end, perhaps through a read error. V and J are TRBV18 and TRBJ2-3, with 7 bases that match TRBD1. The CDR3 is made up of 15 amino acids. Germline V CDR1 and CDR2: KGHSH, LQKENI. The CDR3: CASSPQTGSPDTQYF. CDR3 DNA sequence: TGTGCCAGCTCTCCACAGACAGGGAGTCCAGATACGCAGTATTTT.

The J gene is TRBJ1-4, the V gene TRBV5-6, with 9 nucleotides matching TRBD1. This CDR3 spans 15 amino acids. Germline CDR1 SGHDT, CDR2 YYEEEE. The junction had 6 bases not matched to a gene; V was cut back by 2 bases and J by 7 bases. The CDR3 sequence is CASSLQGAGSEKLFF. In nucleotides, the CDR3 is TGTGCCAGCAGCTTACAGGGGGCAGGAAGTGAAAAACTGTTTTTT. The full variable domain, with the rest looked up from reference TRBV5-6 and TRBJ1-4, is DAGVTQSPTHLIKTRGQQVTLRCSPKSGHDTVSWYQQALGQGPQFIFQYYEEEERQRGNFPDRFSGHQFPNYSSELNVNALLLGDSALYLCASSLQGAGSEKLFFGSGTQLSVL.